This TCR beta chain was recorded in a study of T cell responses to AZD1222 COVID-19 vaccine. Sequencing was performed with immunoSEQ multiplex PCR; in TCRdb, only in-frame clones are kept and a portion is missing. The table includes more than 110,000 clones, approximately 90% detected once. Notes on this clone: No antigen is known for it.

Study findings and constraints: Repertoire sampling happened only post peak T cell response. Increases in Spike-specific TCR breadth and depth were seen after two AZD1222 doses. Recipients of AZD1222 seropositive at baseline numbered only five or six. Spike-spanning, vaccine-associated CD4 TCRs were dominant at 160-218 and 743-854.

CDR3 length: 15 amino acids. Germline-derived CDR1 and CDR2 are MNHNS and SASEGT. After removal of 3 bases from V and 0 bases from J, the junction contained 5 bases not matched to a gene. This TCR was recovered from an adult in good health. The V and J genes are TRBV6-1 and TRBJ2-7; TRBD2 agrees at 7 bases. Sequences were derived from peripheral blood, sampled on day 0 of AZD1222 vaccination. The CDR3 protein is CASSDDGGSSYEQYF. In DNA form, the CDR3 reads TGTGCCAGCAGTGATGACGGGGGGAGCTCCTACGAGCAGTACTTC.